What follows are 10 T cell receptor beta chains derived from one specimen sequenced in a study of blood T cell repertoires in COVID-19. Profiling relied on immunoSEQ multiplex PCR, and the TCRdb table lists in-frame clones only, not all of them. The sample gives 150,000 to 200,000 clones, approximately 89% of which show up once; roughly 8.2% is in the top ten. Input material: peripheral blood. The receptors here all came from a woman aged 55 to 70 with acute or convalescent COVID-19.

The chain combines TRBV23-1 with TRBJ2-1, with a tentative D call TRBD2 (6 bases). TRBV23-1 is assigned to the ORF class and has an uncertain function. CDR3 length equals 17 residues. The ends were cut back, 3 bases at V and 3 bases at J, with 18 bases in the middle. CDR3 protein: CASSQPSGRDCYNEQFF. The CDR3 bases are TGCGCCAGCAGTCAGCCCTCGGGACGGGACTGCTACAATGAGCAGTTCTTC.

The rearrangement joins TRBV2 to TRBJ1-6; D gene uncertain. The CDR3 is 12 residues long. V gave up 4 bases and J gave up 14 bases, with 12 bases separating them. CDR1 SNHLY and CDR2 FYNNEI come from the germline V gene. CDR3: CASSVSRRALHF. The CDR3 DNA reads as TGTGCCAGCAGTGTTTCCAGGCGAGCCCTCCACTTT.

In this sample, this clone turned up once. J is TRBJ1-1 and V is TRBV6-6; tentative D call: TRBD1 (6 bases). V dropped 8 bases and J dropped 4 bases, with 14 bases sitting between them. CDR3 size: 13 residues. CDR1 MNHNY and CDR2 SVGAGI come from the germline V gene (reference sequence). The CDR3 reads CASRLSGVTEAFF. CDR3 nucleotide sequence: TGTGCCAGCCGCCTTTCAGGGGTCACTGAAGCTTTCTTT.

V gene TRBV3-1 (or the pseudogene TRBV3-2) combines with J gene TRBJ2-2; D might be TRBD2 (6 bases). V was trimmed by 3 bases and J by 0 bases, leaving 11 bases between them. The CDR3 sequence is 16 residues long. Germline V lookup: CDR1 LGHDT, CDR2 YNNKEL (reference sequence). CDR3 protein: CASSHHGGTNTGELFF. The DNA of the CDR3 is TGTGCCAGCAGCCACCACGGGGGAACGAACACCGGGGAGCTGTTTTTT.

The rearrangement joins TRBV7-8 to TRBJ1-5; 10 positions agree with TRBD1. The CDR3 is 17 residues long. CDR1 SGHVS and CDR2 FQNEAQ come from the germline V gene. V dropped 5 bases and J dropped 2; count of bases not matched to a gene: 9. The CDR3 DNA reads TGTGCCAGCAGCCGACAGGGGGCGCGGGTAGGCAATCAGCCCCAGCATTTT. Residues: CASSRQGARVGNQPQHF.

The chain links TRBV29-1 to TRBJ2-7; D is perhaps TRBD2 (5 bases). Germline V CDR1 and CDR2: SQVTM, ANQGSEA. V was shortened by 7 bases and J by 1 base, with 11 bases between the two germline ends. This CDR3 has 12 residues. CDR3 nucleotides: TGCAGCGCCCTGTCGGGGTCCTACGAGCAGTACTTC. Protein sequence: CSALSGSYEQYF.

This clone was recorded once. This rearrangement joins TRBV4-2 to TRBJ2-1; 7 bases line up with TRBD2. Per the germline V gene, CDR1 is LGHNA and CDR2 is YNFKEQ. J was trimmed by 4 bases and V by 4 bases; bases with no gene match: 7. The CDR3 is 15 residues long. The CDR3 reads CASSPSGVAYNEQFF. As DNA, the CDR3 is TGTGCCAGCAGCCCGAGCGGGGTCGCGTACAATGAGCAGTTCTTC.

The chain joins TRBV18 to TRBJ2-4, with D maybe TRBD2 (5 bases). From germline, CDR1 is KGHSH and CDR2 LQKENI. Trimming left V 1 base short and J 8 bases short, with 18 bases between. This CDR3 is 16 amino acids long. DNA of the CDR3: TGTGCCAGCTCACCACTAGGAGCGGCAAGTCGGGACATTCAGTACTTC. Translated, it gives CASSPLGAASRDIQYF.

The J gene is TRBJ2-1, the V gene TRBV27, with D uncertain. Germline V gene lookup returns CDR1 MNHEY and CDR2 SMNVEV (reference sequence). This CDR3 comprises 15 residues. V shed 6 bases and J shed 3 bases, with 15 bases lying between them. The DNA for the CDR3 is TGTGCCAGCAGAGGCAGTCGCGGCGACTACAATGAGCAGTTCTTC. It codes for CASRGSRGDYNEQFF.

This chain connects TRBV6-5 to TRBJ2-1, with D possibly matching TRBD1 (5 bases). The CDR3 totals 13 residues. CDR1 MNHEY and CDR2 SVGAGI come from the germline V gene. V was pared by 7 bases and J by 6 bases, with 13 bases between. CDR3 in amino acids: CASKADTVNEQFF. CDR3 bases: TGTGCCAGCAAGGCGGACACGGTCAATGAGCAGTTCTTC.